Below are 7 T cell receptor beta chains sequenced from a single sample in a study of blood T cell repertoires in COVID-19. TCRdb's copy holds only in-frame clones and misses some; the assay was immunoSEQ multiplex PCR. The sample holds tens of thousands of clones, about 80% seen once. Sequences were obtained from peripheral blood. All receptors derive from a woman in her seventies with acute or convalescent COVID-19.

The chain recombines TRBV2 with TRBJ1-6; D might be TRBD1 (5 bases). This CDR3 contains 15 residues. The germline V and J ends were trimmed by 6 bases and 6 bases, with 15 bases remaining between them. CDR1 SNHLY and CDR2 FYNNEI come from the germline V gene. In DNA, the CDR3 is TGTGCCAGCAGCCCCATGGGACTTACTAATTCACCCCTCCACTTT. Its translation is CASSPMGLTNSPLHF.

This chain connects TRBV5-1 to TRBJ2-1; D is undetermined. Per the germline V gene, CDR1 is SGHRS and CDR2 is YFSETQ. V was clipped by 1 base and J by 10 bases, with 9 bases between them. The length of the CDR3 is 12 residues. Written as DNA, the CDR3 is TGCGCCAGCAGCTTGTTAGAGCAAGAGCAGTTCTTC. It encodes CASSLLEQEQFF. The full variable domain, completed using reference TRBV5-1 and TRBJ2-1, is KAGVTQTPRYLIKTRGQQVTLSCSPISGHRSVSWYQQTPGQGLQFLFEYFSETQRNKGNFPGRFSGRQFSNSRSEMNVSTLELGDSALYLCASSLLEQEQFFGPGTRLTVL.

This clone appeared once. V is TRBV19 and J is TRBJ1-6, with 11 bases fitting TRBD1. CDR3 size: 15 residues. CDR1 is LNHDA, CDR2 SQIVND, per germline (reference sequence). The trim removed 5 bases at V and 8 bases at J, leaving 5 bases unmatched. The CDR3 spells CASSFRTGGDSPLHF. The CDR3 DNA follows: TGTGCCAGTAGTTTTCGGACAGGGGGCGATTCACCCCTCCACTTT.

The chain couples TRBV3-1 (or the pseudogene TRBV3-2) to TRBJ1-2, with 10 nucleotides matching TRBD1. Germline V gene data show CDR1 as LGHDT and CDR2 as YNNKEL (reference sequence). This CDR3 is 13 amino acids long. The V segment lost 4 bases and the J segment 4 bases; nucleotides outside the gene matches: 0. In nucleotides, the CDR3 is TGTGCCAGCAGCCGGACAGGGGGCTATGGCTACACCTTC. This encodes CASSRTGGYGYTF.

The rearrangement joins TRBV18 to TRBJ2-3, with 11 bases lining up with TRBD2. The J segment lost 0 bases and the V segment lost 3 bases, leaving 8 bases of the junction unmatched. Germline CDR1 reads KGHSH; CDR2 reads LQKENI. The CDR3 has 18 residues. CDR3 nucleotide sequence: TGTGCCAGCTCACCGCGGCTAGCGGGGGGCACTAGCACAGATACGCAGTATTTT. This gives the protein CASSPRLAGGTSTDTQYF.

The genes are TRBV4-3 and TRBJ1-1; tentatively, D is TRBD1 (5 bases). CDR1 and CDR2 (germline): LGHNA, YSLEER. The V end was cut by 0 bases, the J end by 2 bases, with 28 bases between. The length of the CDR3 is 21 residues. The CDR3 DNA reads TGCGCCAGCAGCCAAGAACCGCCACCGCCCCAACGTAGGGGCAGAAACACTGAAGCTTTCTTT. Residues: CASSQEPPPPQRRGRNTEAFF.

This clone was detected once. This rearrangement joins TRBV18 to TRBJ1-2; a possible D gene is TRBD1 (5 bases). Germline loops: CDR1 KGHSH, CDR2 LQKENI. The V and J ends lost 6 bases and 5 bases respectively, with 16 bases between them. This CDR3 is built from 14 residues. The CDR3 is CASSSEGTAYGYTF. In DNA, the CDR3 is TGTGCCAGCTCCAGCGAGGGGACTGCTTATGGCTACACCTTC.